The rows below give T cell receptor beta chains drawn from one sample of a study of CD8 T cells in ankylosing spondylitis. Each CDR3 protein gets one entry after TCRdb re-called the 5' RACE reads with MiXCR. Of hundreds of thousands of distinct CDR3 sequences in the sample, 25% to 30% were seen once. Source material: blood, either unsorted or a sorted T cell fraction (not recorded which). The receptor source for this set is a male donor with ankylosing spondylitis. Both conserved end residues are part of each CDR3. A D gene is named only where the DNA matches it firmly. Size is stated for part of the rows, as once, few or many counts, or as a class when the clone is expanded.

TRBD1 | TRBJ2-3 | TRBV29-1 | few | TGCAGCGTTGTAGGGACAGGGAACGGGGTCGATACGCAGTATTTT | CSVVGTGNGVDTQYF
. | TRBJ1-2 | TRBV7-9 | . | TGTGCCAGCAGCGAAGTCAGAGGCTACACCTTC | CASSEVRGYTF
. | TRBJ2-7 | TRBV11-2 | . | TGTGCCAGCAGCTTACACGAGCAGTACTTC | CASSLHEQYF
. | TRBJ2-5 | TRBV27 | many | TGTGCCAGCAGTTTAAGGGGATTTGGGACCCAGTACTTC | CASSLRGFGTQYF
. | TRBJ2-5 | TRBV6-6 | . | TGTGCCAGCAGCCTTAGCACAACCGGGACCCAGTACTTC | CASSLSTTGTQYF
. | TRBJ1-1 | TRBV15 | few | TGTGCCACCAGCTGGGGACCGAACACTGAAGCTTTCTTT | CATSWGPNTEAFF
. | TRBJ2-1 | TRBV6-1 | . | TGTGCCAGCAGCGGGACTCAGTTGTACAATGAGCAGTTCTTC | CASSGTQLYNEQFF
. | TRBJ1-2 | TRBV15 | few | TGTGCGACGTGGGGCACCCTAGGCTACACCTTC | CATWGTLGYTF
. | TRBJ2-3 | TRBV2 | few | TGTGCCAGCAGTGAAGGATACAGCCCTAATACGCAGTATTTT | CASSEGYSPNTQYF
TRBD2 | TRBJ2-1 | TRBV5-1 | few | TGCGCCAGCAGCTTGGCCCCGGTAGCGGGAGACAATGAGCAGTTCTTC | CASSLAPVAGDNEQFF
TRBD1 | TRBJ2-7 | TRBV18 | few | TGTGCCAGCTCACCCTCCGGGACAGACGAGCAGTACTTC | CASSPSGTDEQYF
. | TRBJ2-4 | TRBV18 | . | TGTGCCAGCTCACCACGTAACAGGGATGCCAAAAACATTCAGTACTTC | CASSPRNRDAKNIQYF
TRBD1 | TRBJ1-1 | TRBV18 | . | TGTGCCAGCTCAGGGACAGAGCTCCTATTAATCTTT | CASSGTELLLIF
. | TRBJ2-5 | TRBV19 | . | TGTGCCAGTAGTATAACTGGGGTGGGAGAGACCCAGTACTTC | CASSITGVGETQYF
. | TRBJ1-1 | TRBV3-1 | . | TGTGCCAGCAGCCCGGGAAGGGCGAACACTGAAGCTTTCTTT | CASSPGRANTEAFF
. | TRBJ2-7 | TRBV7-6 | few | TGTGCCAGCAGCCCTAATGGCTACGAGCAGTACTTC | CASSPNGYEQYF
TRBD1 | TRBJ1-1 | TRBV20-1 | . | TGCAGTGCTAGAGGGACAGGAGCCTTTAGCACTGAATCGGCAGCTTTCTTT | CSARGTGAFSTESAAFF
. | TRBJ2-7 | TRBV5-1 | few | TGCGCCAGCTCCCAGGGGGGGAGTGGATCCTACGAGCAGTACTTC | CASSQGGSGSYEQYF
TRBD2 | TRBJ2-5 | TRBV7-2 | once | TGTGCCAGCAGCTTAAGGCCGGCCGGGACTAGCCCGTATGCCCAGTACTTC | CASSLRPAGTSPYAQYF
. | TRBJ2-1 | TRBV2 | few | TGTGCCAGCAGTGAGGACCCAAGCTCCTACAATGAGCAGTTCTTC | CASSEDPSSYNEQFF
. | TRBJ2-2 | TRBV7-7 | . | TGTGCCAGCCAACGGGCGGGAAACACCGGGGAGCTGTTTTTT | CASQRAGNTGELFF
. | TRBJ2-7 | TRBV15 | . | TGTGCCACCAGCAGAGATAGGGCGAGAACCTACGAGCAGTACTTC | CATSRDRARTYEQYF
. | TRBJ1-1 | TRBV5-1 | . | TGCGCCAGCAGCACGGGGCCGGGGATGAACACTGAAGCTTTCTTT | CASSTGPGMNTEAFF